The 5 T cell receptor beta chains listed next were all sequenced from one sample in a study of blood T cells in healthy people across ages. Primed by a sample-barcoded 5' primer and a J-beta primer mix, a second PCR proceeded for 7 to 11 cycles. TCRdb recomputed calls from the 5' RACE reads with MiXCR, one row per CDR3 protein. This table has 700,000 to 850,000 distinct CDR3 sequences, about 53% appearing once. What was sequenced was blood. These receptors came from an elderly man in good health.

V is TRBV27 and J is TRBJ2-7, with 9 nucleotides matching TRBD2. V was clipped by 4 bases and J by 2 bases; unmatched bases: 15. The CDR3 consists of 18 residues. CDR1 is MNHEY and CDR2 is SMNVEV in the germline V gene (reference sequence). CDR3 nucleotides: TGTGCCAGCAGTTATAAATCAACCGGGACTAGCAGCCCCTACGAGCAGTACTTC. Its translation is CASSYKSTGTSSPYEQYF.

There are a few counts of this clonotype. J is TRBJ2-6 and V is TRBV29-1, with no clear D. Trimming left V 0 bases short and J 0 bases short, with 6 bases between. Germline CDR1 and CDR2: SQVTM and ANQGSEA. The CDR3 sequence is 15 residues long. The CDR3 protein is CSVEEIVSGANVLTF. CDR3 nucleotides: TGCAGCGTTGAAGAGATCGTCTCTGGGGCCAACGTCCTGACTTTC.

The V call is TRBV20-1, the J call TRBJ2-1; TRBD2 aligns across 8 bases. V shed 6 bases and J 10 bases; nucleotides not matched to a gene: 5. This CDR3 has 11 amino acids. CDR1 and CDR2 from the germline V gene are DFQATT and SNEGSKA (reference sequence). The CDR3 sequence: CSAIAGLEQFF. The CDR3 DNA is TGCAGTGCCATAGCGGGGCTAGAGCAGTTCTTC.

V is TRBV24-1 and J is TRBJ2-1; 9 bases fit TRBD1. The CDR3 loop spans 16 amino acids. With V trimmed by 4 bases and J by 1 base, 4 bases remained unmatched. CDR1 and CDR2 (germline): KGHDR, SFDVKD. CDR3 DNA sequence: TGTGCCACCAGTGACCCGGACAGGGGATCCTACAATGAGCAGTTCTTC. As protein: CATSDPDRGSYNEQFF.

This clonotype was counted between two and nine times. The V and J genes are TRBV20-1 and TRBJ2-3; D unresolved. The ends were cut back, 4 bases at V and 3 bases at J, with 17 bases in the middle. Germline V CDR1 and CDR2: DFQATT, SNEGSKA (reference sequence). CDR3 length: 15 residues. CDR3 sequence: CSATLGSAKTDTQYF. As DNA, the CDR3 is TGCAGTGCTACTTTGGGAAGCGCCAAAACAGATACGCAGTATTTT.